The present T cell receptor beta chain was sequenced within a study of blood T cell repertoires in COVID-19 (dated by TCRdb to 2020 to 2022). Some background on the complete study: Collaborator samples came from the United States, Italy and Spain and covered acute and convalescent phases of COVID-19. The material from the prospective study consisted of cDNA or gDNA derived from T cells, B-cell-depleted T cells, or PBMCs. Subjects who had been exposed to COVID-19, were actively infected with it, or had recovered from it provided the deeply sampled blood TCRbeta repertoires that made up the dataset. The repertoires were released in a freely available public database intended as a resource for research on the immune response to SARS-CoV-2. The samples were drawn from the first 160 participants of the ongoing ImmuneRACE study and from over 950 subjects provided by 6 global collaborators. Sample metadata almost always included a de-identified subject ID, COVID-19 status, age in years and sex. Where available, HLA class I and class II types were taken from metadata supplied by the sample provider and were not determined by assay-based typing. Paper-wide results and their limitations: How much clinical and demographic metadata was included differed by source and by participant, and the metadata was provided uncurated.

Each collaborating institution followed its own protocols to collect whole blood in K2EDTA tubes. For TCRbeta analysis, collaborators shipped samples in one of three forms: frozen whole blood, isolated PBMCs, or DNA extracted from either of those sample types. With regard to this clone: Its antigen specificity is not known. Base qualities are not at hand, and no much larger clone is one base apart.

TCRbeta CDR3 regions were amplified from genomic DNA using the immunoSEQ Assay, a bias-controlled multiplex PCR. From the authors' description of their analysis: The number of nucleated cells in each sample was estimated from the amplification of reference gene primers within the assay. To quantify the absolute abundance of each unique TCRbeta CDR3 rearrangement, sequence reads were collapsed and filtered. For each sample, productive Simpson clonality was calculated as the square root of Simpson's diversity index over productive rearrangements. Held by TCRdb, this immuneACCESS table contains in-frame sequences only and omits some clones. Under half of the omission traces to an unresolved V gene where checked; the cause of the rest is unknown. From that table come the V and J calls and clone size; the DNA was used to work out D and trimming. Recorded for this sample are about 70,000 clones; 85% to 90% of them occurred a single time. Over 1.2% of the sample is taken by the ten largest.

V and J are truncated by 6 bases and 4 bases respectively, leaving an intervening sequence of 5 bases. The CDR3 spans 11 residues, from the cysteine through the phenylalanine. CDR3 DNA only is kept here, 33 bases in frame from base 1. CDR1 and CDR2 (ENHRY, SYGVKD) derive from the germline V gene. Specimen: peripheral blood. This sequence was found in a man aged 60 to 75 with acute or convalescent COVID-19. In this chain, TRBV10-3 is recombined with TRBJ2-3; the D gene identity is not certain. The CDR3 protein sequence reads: CAISSADTQYF. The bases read TGTGCCATCAGCTCGGCAGATACGCAGTATTTT.